These T cell receptor beta chains were read from a single sample in a study of shared clonotypes between healthy human individuals. Profiling relied on immunoSEQ multiplex PCR, and the TCRdb table lists in-frame clones only, not all of them. The sample yields 200,000 to 250,000 clones, 50% to 80% seen once. Sequencing was performed on memory CD4+ T cells sorted from blood. Receptors were obtained from a man aged 25 to 45 in good health. The CDR3 runs from the conserved cysteine through the conserved F or W.

v_gene: TRBV18; j_gene: TRBJ2-1; CDR3aa: CASSLTGRNEQFF
v_gene: TRBV5-4; j_gene: TRBJ2-2; CDR3aa: CASSLGSGNTGELFF
v_gene: TRBV7-8; j_gene: TRBJ2-3; CDR3aa: CASSLGVGRLTDTQYF
v_gene: TRBV12-5; j_gene: TRBJ1-5; CDR3aa: CASGFSGGRQHF
v_gene: TRBV29-1; j_gene: TRBJ2-5; CDR3aa: CSVASKVGETQYF
v_gene: TRBV19; j_gene: TRBJ1-5; CDR3aa: CASNLQGASNQSQHF
v_gene: TRBV5-1; j_gene: TRBJ2-2; CDR3aa: CAAGVRPMAGELFF
v_gene: TRBV6-1; j_gene: TRBJ2-7; CDR3aa: CASSVAGVRYEQYF
v_gene: TRBV7-9; j_gene: TRBJ2-3; CDR3aa: CASSNTGLAGGGSQYF
v_gene: TRBV27; j_gene: TRBJ2-7; CDR3aa: CASSSPRGKSSYEQYF
v_gene: TRBV27; j_gene: TRBJ2-1; CDR3aa: CASSAPSGSSYNEQFF
v_gene: TRBV9; j_gene: TRBJ2-2; CDR3aa: CASSVEVSFLTGELFF
v_gene: TRBV7-9; j_gene: TRBJ2-1; CDR3aa: CASSLVTSGRNNEQFF
v_gene: TRBV6-6; j_gene: TRBJ1-5; CDR3aa: CASSLGQGDNQPQHF
v_gene: TRBV5-1; j_gene: TRBJ2-7; CDR3aa: CASSLAGTGRPGNYEQYF
v_gene: TRBV5-1; j_gene: TRBJ2-2; CDR3aa: CASSETGQGNTGELFF
v_gene: TRBV18; j_gene: TRBJ2-1; CDR3aa: CASSPRQANNEQFF
v_gene: TRBV5-4; j_gene: TRBJ1-4; CDR3aa: CASSLTASAEKLFF
v_gene: TRBV5-1; j_gene: TRBJ2-1; CDR3aa: CASSSGLSSYNEQFF
v_gene: TRBV28; j_gene: TRBJ2-7; CDR3aa: CASTGASYEQYF
v_gene: TRBV11-2; j_gene: TRBJ2-7; CDR3aa: CASRWGTGSYEQYF
v_gene: TRBV18; j_gene: TRBJ2-1; CDR3aa: CASLGTSGRNEQFF
v_gene: TRBV6-5; j_gene: TRBJ2-7; CDR3aa: CASSYREDYEQYF
v_gene: TRBV29-1; j_gene: TRBJ1-4; CDR3aa: CSVAGGGEKLFF
v_gene: TRBV5-1; j_gene: TRBJ2-1; CDR3aa: CASSQLARISSYNEQFF